This TCR beta chain was documented in a study of cytomegalovirus exposure and HLA in healthy donors. The study ran its PCR with 60 Vbeta and 13 Jbeta primers. Clones were read by immunoSEQ multiplex PCR, and TCRdb kept only the in-frame ones, dropping some. The data show some 140,000 clones, around 74% seen once. This clone was seen just once. Its antigen is undetermined. Study-wide results and limits: Previous analysis showed most TCR beta V segments were productive about 90% or about 30% of the time. The records held CMV serostatus as the only immune exposure information. The listing of roughly 160 TCR beta chains classed them as cytomegalovirus-associated.

Sequencing input: PBMCs. The receptor's source is a man aged 18 to 30 in good health and CMV-seronegative.

CDR3 amino acids: CASSYFVNTEAFF. CDR3 nucleotide sequence: TGTGCCAGCAGTTATTTCGTGAACACTGAAGCTTTCTTT. The V gene is TRBV6-5, the J gene TRBJ1-1; D unresolved. The CDR3 is made up of 13 amino acids. Germline V lookup: CDR1 MNHEY, CDR2 SVGAGI. V lost 3 bases and J lost 0, with 5 bases in between.